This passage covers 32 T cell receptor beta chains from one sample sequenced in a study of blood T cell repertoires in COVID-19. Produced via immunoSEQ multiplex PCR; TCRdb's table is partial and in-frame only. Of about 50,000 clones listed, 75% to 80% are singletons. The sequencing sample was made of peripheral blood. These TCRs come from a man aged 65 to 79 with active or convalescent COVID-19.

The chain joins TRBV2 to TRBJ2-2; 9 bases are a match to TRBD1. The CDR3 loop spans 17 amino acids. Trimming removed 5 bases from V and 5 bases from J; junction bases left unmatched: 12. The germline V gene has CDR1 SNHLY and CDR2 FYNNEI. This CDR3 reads CASSMGPQGARTGELFF. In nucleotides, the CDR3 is TGTGCCAGCAGTATGGGACCACAGGGGGCGCGGACCGGGGAGCTGTTTTTT.

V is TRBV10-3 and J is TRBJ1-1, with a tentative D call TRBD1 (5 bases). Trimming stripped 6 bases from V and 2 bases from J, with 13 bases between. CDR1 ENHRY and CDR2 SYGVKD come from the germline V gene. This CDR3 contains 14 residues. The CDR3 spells CAIRGRGGNTEAFF. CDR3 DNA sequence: TGTGCCATCAGGGGCCGCGGGGGAAACACTGAAGCTTTCTTT.

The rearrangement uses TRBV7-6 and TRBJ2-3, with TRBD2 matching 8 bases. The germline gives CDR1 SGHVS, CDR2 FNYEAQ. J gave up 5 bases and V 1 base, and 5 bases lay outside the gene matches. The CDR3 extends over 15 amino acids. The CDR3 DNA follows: TGTGCCAGCAGCTTAGATAGCGGGGTTAGAGATACGCAGTATTTT. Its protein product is CASSLDSGVRDTQYF.

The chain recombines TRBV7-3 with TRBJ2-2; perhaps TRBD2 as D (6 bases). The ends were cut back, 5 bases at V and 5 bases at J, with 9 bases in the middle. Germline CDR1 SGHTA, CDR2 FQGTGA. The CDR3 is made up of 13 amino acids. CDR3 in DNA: TGTGCCAGCAGCCTAAGCGGGACCGGGGAGCTGTTTTTT. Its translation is CASSLSGTGELFF.

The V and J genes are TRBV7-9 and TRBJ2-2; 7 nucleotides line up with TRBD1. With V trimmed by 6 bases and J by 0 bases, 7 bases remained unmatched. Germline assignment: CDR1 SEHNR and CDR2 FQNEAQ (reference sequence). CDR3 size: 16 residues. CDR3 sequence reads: CASRRSGTANTGELFF. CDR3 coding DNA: TGTGCCAGCAGGCGTTCCGGGACAGCGAACACCGGGGAGCTGTTTTTT.

The DNA of the CDR3 is TGTGCCAGCAGTTCCTGGGACAGTCCTGGGCACGGGGGCACTGAAGCTTTCTTT. Translated: CASSSWDSPGHGGTEAFF. This sequence joins TRBV2 and TRBJ1-1, with 7 bases fitting TRBD1. V trimming: 5 bases; J trimming: 4 bases; junction bases outside the gene matches: 19. The CDR3 sequence is 18 residues long. Germline V gene lookup returns CDR1 SNHLY and CDR2 FYNNEI.

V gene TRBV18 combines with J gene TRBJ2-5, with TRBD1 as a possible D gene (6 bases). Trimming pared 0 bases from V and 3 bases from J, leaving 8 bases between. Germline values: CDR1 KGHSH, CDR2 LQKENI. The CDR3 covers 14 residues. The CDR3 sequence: CASSPPAGEETQYF. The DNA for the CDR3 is TGTGCCAGCTCACCACCGGCAGGGGAAGAGACCCAGTACTTC.

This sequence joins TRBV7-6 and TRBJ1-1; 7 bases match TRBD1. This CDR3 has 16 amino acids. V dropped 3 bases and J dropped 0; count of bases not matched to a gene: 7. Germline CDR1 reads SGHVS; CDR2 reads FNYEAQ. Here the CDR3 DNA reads TGTGCCAGCAGCTTTATAGGGGGCGGGGTGAACACTGAAGCTTTCTTT. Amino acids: CASSFIGGGVNTEAFF.

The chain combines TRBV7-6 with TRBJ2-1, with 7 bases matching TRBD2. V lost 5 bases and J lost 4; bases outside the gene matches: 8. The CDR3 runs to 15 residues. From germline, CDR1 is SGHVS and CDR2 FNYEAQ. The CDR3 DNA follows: TGTGCCAGCAGCCCCAACGGGGGGTGGTACAATGAGCAGTTCTTC. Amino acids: CASSPNGGWYNEQFF.

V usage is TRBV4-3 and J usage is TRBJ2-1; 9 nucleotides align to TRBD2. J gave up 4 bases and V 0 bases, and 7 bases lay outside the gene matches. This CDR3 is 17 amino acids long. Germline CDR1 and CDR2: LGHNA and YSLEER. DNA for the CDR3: TGCGCCAGCAGCCAAGACGCGGGAGGGCAAAGTTACAATGAGCAGTTCTTC. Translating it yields CASSQDAGGQSYNEQFF.

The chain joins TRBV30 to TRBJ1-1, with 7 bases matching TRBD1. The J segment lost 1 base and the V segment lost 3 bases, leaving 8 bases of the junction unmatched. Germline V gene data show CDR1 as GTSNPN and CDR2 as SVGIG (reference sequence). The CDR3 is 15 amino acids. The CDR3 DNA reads TGTGCCTGGAGCGAACTGGGACAGCAGAACACTGAAGCTTTCTTT. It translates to CAWSELGQQNTEAFF.

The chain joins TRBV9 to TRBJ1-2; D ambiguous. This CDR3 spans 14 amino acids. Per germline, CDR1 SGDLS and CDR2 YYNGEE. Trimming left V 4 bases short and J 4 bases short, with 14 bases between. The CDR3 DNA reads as TGTGCCAGCAGCCCCCGGACGGACTTCTATGGCTACACCTTC. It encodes CASSPRTDFYGYTF.

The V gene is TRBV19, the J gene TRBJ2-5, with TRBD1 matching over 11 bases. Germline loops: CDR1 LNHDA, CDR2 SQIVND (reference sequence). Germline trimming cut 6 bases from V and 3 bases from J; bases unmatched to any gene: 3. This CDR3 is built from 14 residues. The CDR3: CASRDRGLEETQYF. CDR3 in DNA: TGTGCCAGTAGGGACAGGGGGCTGGAAGAGACCCAGTACTTC. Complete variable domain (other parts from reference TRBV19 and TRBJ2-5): DGGITQSPKYLFRKEGQNVTLSCEQNLNHDAMYWYRQDPGQGLRLIYYSQIVNDFQKGDIAEGYSVSREKKESFPLTVTSAQKNPTAFYLCASRDRGLEETQYFGPGTRLLVL.

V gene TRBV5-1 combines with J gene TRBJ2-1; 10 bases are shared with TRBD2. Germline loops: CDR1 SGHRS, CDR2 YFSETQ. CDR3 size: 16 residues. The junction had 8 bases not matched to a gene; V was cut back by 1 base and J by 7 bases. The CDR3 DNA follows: TGCGCCAGCAGCTTGACCAACGGAGCGGGGGGGAATGAGCAGTTCTTC. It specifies CASSLTNGAGGNEQFF.

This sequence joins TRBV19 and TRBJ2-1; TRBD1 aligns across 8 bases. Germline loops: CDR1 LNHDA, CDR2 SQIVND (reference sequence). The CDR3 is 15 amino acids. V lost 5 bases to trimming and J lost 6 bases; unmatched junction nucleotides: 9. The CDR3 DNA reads TGTGCCAGTAGTGCCGGGACAGGATATCTCAATGAGCAGTTCTTC. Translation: CASSAGTGYLNEQFF.

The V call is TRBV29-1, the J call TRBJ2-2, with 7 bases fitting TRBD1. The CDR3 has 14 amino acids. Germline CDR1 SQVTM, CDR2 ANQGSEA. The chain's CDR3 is CSGQGQTNTGELFF. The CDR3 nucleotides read TGCAGTGGGCAGGGACAGACGAACACCGGGGAGCTGTTTTTT.

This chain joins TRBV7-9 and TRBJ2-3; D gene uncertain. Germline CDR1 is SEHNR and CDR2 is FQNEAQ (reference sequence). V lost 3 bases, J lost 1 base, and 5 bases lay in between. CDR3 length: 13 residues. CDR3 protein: CASSFVGTDTQYF. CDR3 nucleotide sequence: TGTGCCAGCAGCTTTGTAGGCACAGATACGCAGTATTTT.

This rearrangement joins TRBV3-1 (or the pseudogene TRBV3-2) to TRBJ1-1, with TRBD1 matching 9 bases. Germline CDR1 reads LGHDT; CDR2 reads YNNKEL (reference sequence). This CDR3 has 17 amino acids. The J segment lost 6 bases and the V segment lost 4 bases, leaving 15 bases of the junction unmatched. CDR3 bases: TGTGCCAGCAGCCGTTATGCTCGGGACAGGGAATTCGCTGAAGCTTTCTTT. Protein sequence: CASSRYARDREFAEAFF.

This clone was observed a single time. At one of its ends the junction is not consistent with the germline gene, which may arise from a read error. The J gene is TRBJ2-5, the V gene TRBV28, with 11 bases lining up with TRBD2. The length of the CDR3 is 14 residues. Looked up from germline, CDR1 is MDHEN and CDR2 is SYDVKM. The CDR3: CATSKTSGVETQYF. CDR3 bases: TGTGCCACCAGTAAGACTAGCGGGGTGGAGACCCAGTACTTC.

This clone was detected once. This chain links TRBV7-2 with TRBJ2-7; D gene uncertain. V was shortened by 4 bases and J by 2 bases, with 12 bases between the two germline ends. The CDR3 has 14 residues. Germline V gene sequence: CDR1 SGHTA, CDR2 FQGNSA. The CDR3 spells CASSSTVGTYEQYF. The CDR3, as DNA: TGTGCCAGCAGCTCCACGGTGGGCACCTACGAGCAGTACTTC. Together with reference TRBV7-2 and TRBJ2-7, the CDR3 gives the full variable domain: GAGVSQSPSNKVTEKGKDVELRCDPISGHTALYWYRQSLGQGLEFLIYFQGNSAPDKSGLPSDRFSAERTGGSVSTLTIQRTQQEDSAVYLCASSSTVGTYEQYFGPGTRLTVT.

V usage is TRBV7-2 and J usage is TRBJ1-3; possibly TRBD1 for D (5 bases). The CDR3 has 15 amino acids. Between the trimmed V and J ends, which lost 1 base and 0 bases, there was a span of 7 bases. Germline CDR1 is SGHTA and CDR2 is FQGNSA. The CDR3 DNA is TGTGCCAGCAGCTTAGATCAGGGCTCTGGAAACACCATATATTTT. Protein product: CASSLDQGSGNTIYF.

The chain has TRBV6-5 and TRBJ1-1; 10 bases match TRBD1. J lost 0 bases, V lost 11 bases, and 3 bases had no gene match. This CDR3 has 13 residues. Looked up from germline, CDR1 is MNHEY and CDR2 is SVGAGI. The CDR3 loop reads CAGDRGLNTEAFF. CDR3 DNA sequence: TGTGCCGGCGACAGGGGGCTGAACACTGAAGCTTTCTTT.

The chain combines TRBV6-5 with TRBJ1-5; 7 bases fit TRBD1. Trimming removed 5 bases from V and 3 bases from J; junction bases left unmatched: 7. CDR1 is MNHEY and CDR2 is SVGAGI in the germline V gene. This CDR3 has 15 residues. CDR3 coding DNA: TGTGCCAGCAGTAGACAGGGTTGGGACAATCAGCCCCAGCATTTT. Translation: CASSRQGWDNQPQHF.

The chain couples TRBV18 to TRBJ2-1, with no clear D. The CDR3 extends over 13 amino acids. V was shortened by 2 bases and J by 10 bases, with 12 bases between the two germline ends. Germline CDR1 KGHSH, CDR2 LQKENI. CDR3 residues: CASSPGAELEQFF. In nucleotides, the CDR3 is TGTGCCAGCTCACCAGGTGCGGAACTGGAGCAGTTCTTC.

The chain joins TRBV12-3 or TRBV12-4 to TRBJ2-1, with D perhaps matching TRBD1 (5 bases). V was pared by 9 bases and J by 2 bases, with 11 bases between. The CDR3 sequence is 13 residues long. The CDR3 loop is CASGDRAYNEQFF. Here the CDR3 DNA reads TGTGCCAGTGGCGACAGAGCCTACAATGAGCAGTTCTTC.

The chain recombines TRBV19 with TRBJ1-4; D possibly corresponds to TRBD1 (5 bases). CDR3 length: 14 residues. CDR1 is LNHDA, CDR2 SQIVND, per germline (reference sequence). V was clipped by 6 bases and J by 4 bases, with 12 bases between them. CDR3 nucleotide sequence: TGTGCCAGTAGCCTCAGGGAAATTAATGAAAAACTGTTTTTT. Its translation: CASSLREINEKLFF.

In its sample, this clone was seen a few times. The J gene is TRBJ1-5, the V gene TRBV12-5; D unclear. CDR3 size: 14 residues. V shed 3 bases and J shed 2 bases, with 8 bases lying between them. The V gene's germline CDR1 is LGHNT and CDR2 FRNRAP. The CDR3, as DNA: TGTGCTAGTGGTTTAGCGTCTGGCAATCAGCCCCAGCATTTT. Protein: CASGLASGNQPQHF.

In nucleotides, the CDR3 is TGTGCCAGCAGCATGATAGCGGGGGGCCAGGGCAATGAGCAGTTCTTC. Residues: CASSMIAGGQGNEQFF. J is TRBJ2-1 and V is TRBV9, with 10 bases identical to TRBD2. CDR3 length equals 16 residues. Looked up from germline, CDR1 is SGDLS and CDR2 is YYNGEE. V dropped 4 bases and J dropped 6; count of bases not matched to a gene: 10.

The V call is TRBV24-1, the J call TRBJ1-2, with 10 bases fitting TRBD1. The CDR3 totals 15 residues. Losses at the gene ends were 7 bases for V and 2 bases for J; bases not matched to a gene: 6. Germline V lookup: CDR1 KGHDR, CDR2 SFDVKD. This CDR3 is CATRPGQGPNYGYTF. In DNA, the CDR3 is TGTGCCACCAGACCGGGACAGGGGCCAAACTATGGCTACACCTTC.

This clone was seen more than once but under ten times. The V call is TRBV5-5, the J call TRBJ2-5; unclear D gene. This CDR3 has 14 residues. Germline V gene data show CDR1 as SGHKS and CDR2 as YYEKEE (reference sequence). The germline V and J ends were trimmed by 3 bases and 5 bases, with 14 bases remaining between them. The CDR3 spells CASSSAAARETQYF. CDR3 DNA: TGTGCCAGCAGCTCGGCGGCGGCGCGGGAGACCCAGTACTTC.

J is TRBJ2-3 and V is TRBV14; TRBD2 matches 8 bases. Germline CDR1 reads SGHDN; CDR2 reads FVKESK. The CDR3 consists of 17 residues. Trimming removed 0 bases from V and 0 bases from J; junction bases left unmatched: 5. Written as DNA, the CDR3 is TGTGCCAGCAGCCAAGATGAAGCGGGGGCGAGCACAGATACGCAGTATTTT. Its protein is CASSQDEAGASTDTQYF.

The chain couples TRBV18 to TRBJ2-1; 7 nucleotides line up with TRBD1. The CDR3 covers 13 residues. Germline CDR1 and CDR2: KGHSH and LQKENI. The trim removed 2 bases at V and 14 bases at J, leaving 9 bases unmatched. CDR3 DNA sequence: TGTGCCAGCTCACCATTACCGGACAGGATTAAGTTCTTC. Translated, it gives CASSPLPDRIKFF.